This T cell receptor (beta chain) emerged from a study of T cell responses to AZD1222 COVID-19 vaccine. Study results and caveats: The donor group comprised mostly white British people and more females; the analysis possibly underestimated clonal diversity. Repertoire samples came only from after the peak T cell response. Vaccine-associated CD4 TCRs spanned spike, dominant at 160-218 and 743-854.

Notes on this clone: Its antigen is undetermined.

Trimming removed 6 bases at V and 1 base at J, with 10 bases between. Germline CDR1 reads MNHEY; CDR2 reads SVGAGI. The CDR3 is 14 amino acids. Method: immunoSEQ multiplex PCR; TCRdb's copy keeps in-frame clones and lacks some. Among just under 85,000 clones, more than 70% were seen once, and the ten largest hold 8.7%. Sample: peripheral blood, taken on day 0 of AZD1222 vaccination. This clonotype was obtained from an adult in good health. This chain connects TRBV6-5 to TRBJ1-5; D might be TRBD1 (5 bases). CDR3 bases: TGTGCCAGCAGCCAGCGACAGAGCAATCAGCCCCAGCATTTT. Translated, it gives CASSQRQSNQPQHF.